These 9 T cell receptor beta chains were all obtained from the same sample, sequenced in a study of spatial heterogeneity in lung cancer. TCRdb re-called the 5' RACE reads with MiXCR, one entry per CDR3 protein. The sample consists of around 110,000 distinct CDR3 sequences, more than 10% of them appearing once. Time point: blood at routine non-recurrence follow-up after resection. From tumor, nontumor lung or frozen PBMC, whole RNA was taken unsorted for sequencing. Specimen: PBMCs, collected at follow-up. These receptors were obtained from a male donor with early-stage non-small cell lung cancer.

The J gene is TRBJ2-5, the V gene TRBV27; weak D call: TRBD1 (7 bases). This CDR3 is 14 amino acids long. V dropped 5 bases and J dropped 5 bases, with 15 bases sitting between them. Looked up from germline, CDR1 is MNHEY and CDR2 is SMNVEV (reference sequence). CDR3 DNA sequence: TGTGCCAGCAGTCCGTTACAGGGGAGGGAGACCCAGTACTTC. It specifies CASSPLQGRETQYF.

Only a few counts were recorded for this clonotype. The chain employs TRBV11-1 and TRBJ2-7; no firm D call. The CDR3 has 16 residues. Germline V gene sequence: CDR1 SGHAT, CDR2 FQDESV (reference sequence). V lost 1 base and J 0 bases, leaving 13 bases between the germline ends. CDR3 residues: CASSLGAGRSSYEQYF. In nucleotides, the CDR3 is TGTGCCAGCAGCTTAGGCGCAGGTAGGAGCTCCTACGAGCAGTACTTC.

This rearrangement joins TRBV6-5 to TRBJ1-3; D not resolved. The CDR3 length is 12 residues. CDR1 is MNHEY, CDR2 SVGAGI, per germline. Trimming removed 4 bases from V and 2 bases from J, with 3 bases in between. CDR3: CASSSAGNTIYF. The CDR3 nucleotides read TGTGCCAGCAGTTCCGCTGGAAACACCATATATTTT.

V and J are TRBV15 and TRBJ2-1; maybe TRBD1 (6 bases). Trimming pared 2 bases from V and 5 bases from J, leaving 13 bases between. The CDR3 runs to 15 residues. CDR1 and CDR2 from the germline V gene are LNHNV and YYDKDF (reference sequence). The CDR3 nucleotides read TGTGCCACCAGCAGATTCGGACAGCCTGACAATGAGCAGTTCTTC. It translates to CATSRFGQPDNEQFF.

The gene calls are TRBV9 and TRBJ2-2; 8 positions agree with TRBD1. Per germline, CDR1 SGDLS and CDR2 YYNGEE. CDR3 length: 14 residues. The ends lost 2 bases at V and 7 bases at J; junction bases unmatched: 4. In DNA form, the CDR3 reads TGTGCCAGCAGCGTCACAGGGGGGAACGGGGAGCTGTTTTTT. Translating it yields CASSVTGGNGELFF.

The chain links TRBV11-2 to TRBJ2-3, with 8 bases that match TRBD2. Trimming removed 5 bases from V and 2 bases from J; junction bases left unmatched: 9. Per the germline V gene, CDR1 is SGHAT and CDR2 is FQNNGV. This CDR3 is built from 16 residues. Here the CDR3 reads CASSLLAGGYTDTQYF. CDR3 coding DNA: TGTGCCAGCAGCCTACTGGCGGGGGGCTACACAGATACGCAGTATTTT.

This clonotype occurred many times. A junction boundary mismatches the germline segment, possibly from a read error. This chain joins TRBV5-1 and TRBJ2-7, with a possible D match to TRBD2 (7 bases). The CDR3 runs to 14 residues. Germline CDR1 and CDR2: SGHRS and YFSETQ. The CDR3 here is CASSLRGGSYEQYF. CDR3 DNA: TGTGCCAGCAGTTTAAGGGGGGGCTCCTACGAGCAGTACTTC.

In its sample, this clonotype was seen many times. The chain is built from TRBV20-1 and TRBJ1-1; D call uncertain. The CDR3 runs to 13 residues. V shed 2 bases and J shed 2 bases, with 9 bases lying between them. CDR1 and CDR2 from the germline V gene are DFQATT and SNEGSKA (reference sequence). The CDR3 DNA sequence: TGCAGTGCTAGAAGAGCCAGAAACACTGAAGCTTTCTTT. It is translated as CSARRARNTEAFF.

This clonotype turned up a few times. The chain employs TRBV5-1 and TRBJ1-1, with D maybe TRBD1 (5 bases). CDR1 and CDR2 (germline): SGHRS, YFSETQ. The CDR3 is 14 amino acids. V was shortened by 4 bases and J by 1 base, with 11 bases between the two germline ends. CDR3 DNA: TGCGCCAGCAGCGGGGGACCCCAGAACACTGAAGCTTTCTTT. Its translation: CASSGGPQNTEAFF.